This T cell receptor beta chain derives from a study of control samples from healthy donors and cancer patients. The protocol was immunoSEQ multiplex PCR, while the TCRdb copy is restricted to in-frame clones and leaves out a portion. Of 90,000 to 140,000 clones listed, around four fifths are singletons. The CDR3 runs 15 residues. V dropped 8 bases and J dropped 5; count of bases not matched to a gene: 10. Germline loops: CDR1 MDHEN, CDR2 SYDVKM. The sequence was collected from a woman in her 50s in good health. The sample comprised blood. The genes are TRBV28 and TRBJ2-3, with 10 positions matching TRBD1. CDR3 coding DNA: TGTGCCAGCGGGGGAATCGGGACAGGGGAAGATACGCAGTATTTT. Translation: CASGGIGTGEDTQYF. Full variable domain (remainder filled in from reference TRBV28 and TRBJ2-3): DVKVTQSSRYLVKRTGEKVFLECVQDMDHENMFWYRQDPGLGLRLIYFSYDVKMKEKGDIPEGYSVSREKKERFSLILESASTNQTSMYLCASGGIGTGEDTQYFGPGTRLTVL.